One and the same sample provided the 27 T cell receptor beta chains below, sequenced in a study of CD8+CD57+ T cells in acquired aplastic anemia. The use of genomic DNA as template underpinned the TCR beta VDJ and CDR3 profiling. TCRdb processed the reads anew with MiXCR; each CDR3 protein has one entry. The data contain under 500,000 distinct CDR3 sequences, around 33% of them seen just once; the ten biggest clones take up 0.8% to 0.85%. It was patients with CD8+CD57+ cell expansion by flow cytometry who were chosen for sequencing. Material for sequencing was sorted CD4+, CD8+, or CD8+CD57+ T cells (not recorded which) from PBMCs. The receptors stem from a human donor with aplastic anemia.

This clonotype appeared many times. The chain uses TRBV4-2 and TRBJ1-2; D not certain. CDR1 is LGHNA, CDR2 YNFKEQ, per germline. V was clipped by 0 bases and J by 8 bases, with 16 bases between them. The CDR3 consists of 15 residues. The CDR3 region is CASSQDLASLGGYTF. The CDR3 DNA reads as TGTGCCAGCAGCCAAGATTTGGCCAGCTTGGGAGGCTACACCTTC.

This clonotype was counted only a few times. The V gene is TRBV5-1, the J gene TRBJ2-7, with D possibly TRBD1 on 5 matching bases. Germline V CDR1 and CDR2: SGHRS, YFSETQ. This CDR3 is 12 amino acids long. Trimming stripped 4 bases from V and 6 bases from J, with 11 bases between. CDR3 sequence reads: CASSHDSTEQYF. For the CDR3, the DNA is TGCGCCAGCAGCCACGACAGTACCGAGCAGTACTTC.

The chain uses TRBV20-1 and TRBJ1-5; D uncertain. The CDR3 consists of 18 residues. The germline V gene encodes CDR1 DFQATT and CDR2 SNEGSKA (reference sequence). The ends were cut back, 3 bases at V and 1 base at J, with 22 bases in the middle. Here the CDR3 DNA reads TGCAGTGCTAGGGTAGTGGGGATCGGCCCCATAAGCAATCAGCCCCAGCATTTT. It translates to CSARVVGIGPISNQPQHF.

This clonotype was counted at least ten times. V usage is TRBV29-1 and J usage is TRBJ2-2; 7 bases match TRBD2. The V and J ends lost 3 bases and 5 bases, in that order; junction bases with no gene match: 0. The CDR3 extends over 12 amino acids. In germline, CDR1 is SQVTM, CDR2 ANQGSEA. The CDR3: CSVERETGELFF. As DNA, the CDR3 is TGCAGCGTTGAGCGGGAGACCGGGGAGCTGTTTTTT.

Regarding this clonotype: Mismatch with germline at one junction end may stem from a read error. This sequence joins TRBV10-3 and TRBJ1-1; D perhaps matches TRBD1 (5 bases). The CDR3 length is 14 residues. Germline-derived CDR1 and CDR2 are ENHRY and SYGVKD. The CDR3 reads CASSPSEGTNRAFF. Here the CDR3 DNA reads TGTGCCAGCAGTCCCTCGGAAGGGACTAATCGAGCTTTCTTT.

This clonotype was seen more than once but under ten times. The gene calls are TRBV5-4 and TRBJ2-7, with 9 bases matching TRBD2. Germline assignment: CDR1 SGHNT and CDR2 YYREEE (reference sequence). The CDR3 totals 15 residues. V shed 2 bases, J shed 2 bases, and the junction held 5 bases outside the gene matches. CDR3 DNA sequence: TGTGCCAGCAGCTTTTGGACTAGCGTCACCTACGAGCAGTACTTC. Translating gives CASSFWTSVTYEQYF. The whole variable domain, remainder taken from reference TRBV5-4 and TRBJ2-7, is ETGVTQSPTHLIKTRGQQVTLRCSSQSGHNTVSWYQQALGQGPQFIFQYYREEENGRGNFPPRFSGLQFPNYSSELNVNALELDDSALYLCASSFWTSVTYEQYFGPGTRLTVT.

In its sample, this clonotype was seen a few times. In DNA, the CDR3 is TGCAGCCTACTAGGGGGTAGCTCCTACAATGAGCAGTTCTTC. Amino acid sequence: CSLLGGSSYNEQFF. The chain links TRBV20-1 to TRBJ2-1, with D tentatively TRBD1 (6 bases). This CDR3 spans 14 amino acids. Germline V CDR1 and CDR2: DFQATT, SNEGSKA (reference sequence).

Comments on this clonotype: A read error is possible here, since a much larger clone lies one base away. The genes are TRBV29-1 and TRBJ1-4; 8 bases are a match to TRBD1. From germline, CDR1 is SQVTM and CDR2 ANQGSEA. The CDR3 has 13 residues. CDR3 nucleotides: TGCGGCGTTGGGACAGGTTATAATGAAAAACTGTTTTTT. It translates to CGVGTGYNEKLFF.

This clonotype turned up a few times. The CDR3 sequence: CSASSTSGGYRDTQYF. The DNA of the CDR3 is TGCAGTGCTAGCTCGACTAGCGGGGGCTATAGAGATACGCAGTATTTT. The rearrangement uses TRBV20-1 and TRBJ2-3, with 12 positions matching TRBD2. The CDR3 extends over 16 amino acids. Germline trimming cut 3 bases from V and 5 bases from J; bases unmatched to any gene: 9. In germline, CDR1 is DFQATT, CDR2 SNEGSKA (reference sequence).

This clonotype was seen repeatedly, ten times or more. The CDR3 is CSARDALGWQETQYF. Written as DNA, the CDR3 is TGCAGTGCTAGAGACGCACTGGGATGGCAAGAGACCCAGTACTTC. The chain carries TRBV20-1 and TRBJ2-5; no definite D call. The CDR3 contains 15 residues. Germline V gene lookup returns CDR1 DFQATT and CDR2 SNEGSKA (reference sequence). V was shortened by 0 bases and J by 2 bases, with 13 bases between the two germline ends.

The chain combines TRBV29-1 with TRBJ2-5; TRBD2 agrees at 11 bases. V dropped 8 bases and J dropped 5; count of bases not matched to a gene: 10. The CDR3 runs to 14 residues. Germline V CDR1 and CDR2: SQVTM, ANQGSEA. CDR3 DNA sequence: TGCAGCCCCCTTAGCGGGGGGGTTTTGGAGACCCAGTACTTC. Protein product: CSPLSGGVLETQYF.

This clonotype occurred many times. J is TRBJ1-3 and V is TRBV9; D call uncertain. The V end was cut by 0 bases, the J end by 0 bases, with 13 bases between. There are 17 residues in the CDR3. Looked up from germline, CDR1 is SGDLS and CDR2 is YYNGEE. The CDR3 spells CASSVVGQAISGNTIYF. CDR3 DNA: TGTGCCAGCAGCGTAGTAGGGCAGGCCATCTCTGGAAACACCATATATTTT.

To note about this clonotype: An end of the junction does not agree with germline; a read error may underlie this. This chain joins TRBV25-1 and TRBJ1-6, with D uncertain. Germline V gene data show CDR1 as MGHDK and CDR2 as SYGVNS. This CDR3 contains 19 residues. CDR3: CASSDQFVSPSSHNSPLHF. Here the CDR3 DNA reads TGTGCCAGCAGTGATCAATTCGTCAGTCCTAGCTCCCATAATTCACCCCTCCACTTT.

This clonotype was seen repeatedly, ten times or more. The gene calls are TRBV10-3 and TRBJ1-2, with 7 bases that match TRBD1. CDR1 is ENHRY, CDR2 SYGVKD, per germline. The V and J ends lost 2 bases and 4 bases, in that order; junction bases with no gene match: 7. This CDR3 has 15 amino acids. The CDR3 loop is CAISEKGAKAYGYTF. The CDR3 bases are TGTGCCATCAGTGAGAAGGGGGCAAAGGCCTATGGCTACACCTTC.

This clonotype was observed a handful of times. The CDR3 coding sequence is TGTGCCAGCAGCCGTTCCGGGCCAACAGACAGTGAAGCTTTCTTT. Translated: CASSRSGPTDSEAFF. V gene TRBV7-2 combines with J gene TRBJ1-1; D might be TRBD1 (5 bases). Germline CDR1 reads SGHTA; CDR2 reads FQGNSA. The CDR3 extends over 15 amino acids. V lost 5 bases, J lost 7 bases, and 20 bases lay in between.

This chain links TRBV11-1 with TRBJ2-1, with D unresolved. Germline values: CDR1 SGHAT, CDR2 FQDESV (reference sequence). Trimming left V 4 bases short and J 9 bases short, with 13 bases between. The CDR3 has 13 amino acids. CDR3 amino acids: CASSYVEFGEQFF. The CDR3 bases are TGTGCCAGCAGCTACGTGGAGTTTGGTGAGCAGTTCTTC.

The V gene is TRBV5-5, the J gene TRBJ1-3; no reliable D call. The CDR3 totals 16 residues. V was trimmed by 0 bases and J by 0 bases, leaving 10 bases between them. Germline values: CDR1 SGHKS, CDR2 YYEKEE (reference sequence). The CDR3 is CASSLAGLYSGNTIYF. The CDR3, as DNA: TGTGCCAGCAGCTTGGCCGGCTTGTACTCTGGAAACACCATATATTTT.

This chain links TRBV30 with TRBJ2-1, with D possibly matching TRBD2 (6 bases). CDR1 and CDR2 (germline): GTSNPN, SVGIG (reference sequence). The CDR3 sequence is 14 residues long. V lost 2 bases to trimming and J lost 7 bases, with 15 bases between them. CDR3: CAWSSGLGGNEQFF. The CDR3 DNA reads TGTGCCTGGAGTAGCGGGTTGGGTGGTAATGAGCAGTTCTTC.

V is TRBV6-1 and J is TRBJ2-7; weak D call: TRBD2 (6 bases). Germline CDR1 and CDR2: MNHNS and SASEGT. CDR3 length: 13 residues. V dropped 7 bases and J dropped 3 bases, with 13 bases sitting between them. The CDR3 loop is CASTDSGNYEQYF. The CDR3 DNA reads TGTGCCAGCACGGATAGCGGCAACTACGAGCAGTACTTC.

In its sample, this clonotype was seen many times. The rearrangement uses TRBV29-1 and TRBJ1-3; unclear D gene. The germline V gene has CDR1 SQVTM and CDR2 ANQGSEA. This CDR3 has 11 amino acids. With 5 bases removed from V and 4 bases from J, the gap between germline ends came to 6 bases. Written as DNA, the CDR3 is TGCAGCGTTCGTTTGGGAAACACCATATATTTT. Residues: CSVRLGNTIYF.

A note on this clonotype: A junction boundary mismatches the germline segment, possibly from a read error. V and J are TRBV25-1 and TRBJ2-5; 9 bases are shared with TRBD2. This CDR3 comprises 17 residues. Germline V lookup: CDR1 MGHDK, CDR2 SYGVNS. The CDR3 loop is CASSSSSGLAFQETQCF. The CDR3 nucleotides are TGTGCCAGCAGCTCATCCTCAGGACTAGCGTTCCAAGAGACCCAGTGCTTC. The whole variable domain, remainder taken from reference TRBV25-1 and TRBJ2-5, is EADIYQTPRYLVIGTGKKITLECSQTMGHDKMYWYQQDPGMELHLIHYSYGVNSTEKGDLSSESTVSRIRTEHFPLTLESARPSHTSQYLCASSSSSGLAFQETQCFGPGTRLLVL.

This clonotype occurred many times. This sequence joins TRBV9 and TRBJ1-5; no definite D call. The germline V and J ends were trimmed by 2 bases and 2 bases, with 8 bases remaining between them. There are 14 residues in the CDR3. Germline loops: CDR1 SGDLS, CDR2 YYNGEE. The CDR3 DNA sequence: TGTGCCAGCAGCGTCGACTTCGGCAATCAGCCCCAGCATTTT. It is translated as CASSVDFGNQPQHF.

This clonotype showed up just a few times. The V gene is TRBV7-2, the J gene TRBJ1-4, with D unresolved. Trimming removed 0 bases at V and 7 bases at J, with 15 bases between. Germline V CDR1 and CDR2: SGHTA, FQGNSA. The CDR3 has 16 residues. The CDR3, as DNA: TGTGCCAGCAGCTTAGCGGGAACTTTTTCCGGTGAAAAACTGTTTTTT. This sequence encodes CASSLAGTFSGEKLFF.

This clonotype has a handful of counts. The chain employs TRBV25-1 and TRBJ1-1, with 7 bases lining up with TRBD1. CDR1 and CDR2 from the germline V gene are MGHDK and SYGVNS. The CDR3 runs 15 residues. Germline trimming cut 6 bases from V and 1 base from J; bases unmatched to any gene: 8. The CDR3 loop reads CASSQDGDRNTEAFF. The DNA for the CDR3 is TGTGCCAGCAGCCAAGACGGGGACAGGAACACTGAAGCTTTCTTT.

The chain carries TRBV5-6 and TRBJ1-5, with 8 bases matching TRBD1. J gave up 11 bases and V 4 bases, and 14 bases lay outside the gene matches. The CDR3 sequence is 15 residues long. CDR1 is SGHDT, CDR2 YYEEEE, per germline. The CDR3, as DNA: TGTGCCAGCAGCCTGGGACAGGTCTACTTAGGGGCCCAGCATTTT. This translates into CASSLGQVYLGAQHF.

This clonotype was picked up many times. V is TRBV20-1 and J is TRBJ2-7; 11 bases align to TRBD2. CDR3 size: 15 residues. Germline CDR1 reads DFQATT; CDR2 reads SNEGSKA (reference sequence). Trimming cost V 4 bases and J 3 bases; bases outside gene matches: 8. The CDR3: CSAISTSGTYYEQYF. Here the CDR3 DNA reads TGCAGTGCTATCTCGACTAGCGGGACTTACTACGAGCAGTACTTC.

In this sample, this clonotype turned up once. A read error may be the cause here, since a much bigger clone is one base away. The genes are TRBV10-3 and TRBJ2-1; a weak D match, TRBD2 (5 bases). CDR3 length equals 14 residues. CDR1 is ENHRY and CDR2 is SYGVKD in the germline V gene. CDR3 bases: TGTGCCATCAAGACTACCGGTCAATACAATGAGCGGTTCTTC. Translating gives CAIKTTGQYNERFF.